This record looks at one T cell receptor (beta chain) sequence and its context. Its target is unknown. The CDR3 runs 15 residues. All TRB cDNA libraries came from 5' RACE performed with UMI labels. TCRdb reprocessed the 5' RACE reads and stores each CDR3 protein as one record, lacking DNA. The ten most abundant clones cover 0.55% to 0.6% of a sample with 49,000 or so distinct CDR3 sequences. This record belongs to a study of CXCR3-negative and CXCR3-positive naive CD8 T cells. Points from the study as a whole: Hydrophobicity was higher for TRB CDR3s found in CXCR3-positive naive cells than in CXCR3-negative naive cells. Similarly elevated diversity marked both naive subsets, with memory CD8+ cells showing far lower diversity.

V gene TRBV12-3 or TRBV12-4 combines with J gene TRBJ1-5. This sequence originates from a human donor in good health. Some clones in this sample may be carry-over from other donors' samples. The sequencing sample was made of naive CXCR3+ CD8+ T cells from blood. The subset is: CD45RO-CCR7+CD27+CD95- naive CD8+ T cells expressing CXCR3 (TNR3+). This CDR3 is CASTLEVGLYQPQHF.